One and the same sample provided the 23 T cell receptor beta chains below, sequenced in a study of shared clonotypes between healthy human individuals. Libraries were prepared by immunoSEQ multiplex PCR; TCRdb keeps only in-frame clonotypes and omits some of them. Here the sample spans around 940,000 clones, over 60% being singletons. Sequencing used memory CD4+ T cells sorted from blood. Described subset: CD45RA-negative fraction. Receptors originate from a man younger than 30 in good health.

The CDR3 DNA is TGTGCCACCCCGGACAAGTCGAACACCGGGGAGCTGTTTTTT. Protein: CATPDKSNTGELFF. This chain joins TRBV6-8 and TRBJ2-2; perhaps TRBD1 as D (5 bases). From germline, CDR1 is MNHGY and CDR2 SAAAGT. Trimming pared 10 bases from V and 0 bases from J, leaving 12 bases between. The CDR3 totals 14 residues.

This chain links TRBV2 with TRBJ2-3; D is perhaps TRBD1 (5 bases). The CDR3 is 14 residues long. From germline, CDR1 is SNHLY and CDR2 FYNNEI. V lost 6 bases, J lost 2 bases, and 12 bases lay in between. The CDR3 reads CASRPYRNTDTQYF. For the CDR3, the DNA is TGTGCCAGCAGGCCATACAGGAACACAGATACGCAGTATTTT.

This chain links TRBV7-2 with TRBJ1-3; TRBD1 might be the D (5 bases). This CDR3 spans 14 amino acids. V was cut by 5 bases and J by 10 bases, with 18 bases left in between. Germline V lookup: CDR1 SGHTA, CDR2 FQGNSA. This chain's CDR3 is CASSPGPNTGTIYF. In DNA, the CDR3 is TGTGCCAGCAGCCCGGGACCCAACACGGGGACCATATATTTT.

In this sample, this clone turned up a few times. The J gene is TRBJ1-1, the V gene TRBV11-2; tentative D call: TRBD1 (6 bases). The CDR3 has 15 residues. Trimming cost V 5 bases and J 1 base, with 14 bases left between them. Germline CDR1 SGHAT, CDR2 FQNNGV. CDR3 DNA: TGTGCCAGCAGCCCAAAGGTCAGGGGGAACACTGAAGCTTTCTTT. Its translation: CASSPKVRGNTEAFF. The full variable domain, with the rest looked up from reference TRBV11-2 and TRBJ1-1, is EAGVAQSPRYKIIEKRQSVAFWCNPISGHATLYWYQQILGQGPKLLIQFQNNGVVDDSQLPKDRFSAERLKGVDSTLKIQPAKLEDSAVYLCASSPKVRGNTEAFFGQGTRLTVV.

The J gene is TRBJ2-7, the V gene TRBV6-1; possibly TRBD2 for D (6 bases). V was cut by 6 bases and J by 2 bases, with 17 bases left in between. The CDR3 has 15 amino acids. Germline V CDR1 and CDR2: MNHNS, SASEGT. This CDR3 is CASSAHPGGPYEQYF. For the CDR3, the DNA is TGTGCCAGCAGCGCCCACCCCGGAGGGCCCTACGAGCAGTACTTC.

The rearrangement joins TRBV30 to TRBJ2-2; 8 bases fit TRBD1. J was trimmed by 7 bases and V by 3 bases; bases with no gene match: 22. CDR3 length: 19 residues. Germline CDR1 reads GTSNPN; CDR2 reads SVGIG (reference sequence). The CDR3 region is CAWSLTRVFATGGSGELFF. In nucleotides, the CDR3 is TGTGCCTGGAGCCTGACTAGGGTTTTCGCTACAGGGGGGAGCGGGGAGCTGTTTTTT.

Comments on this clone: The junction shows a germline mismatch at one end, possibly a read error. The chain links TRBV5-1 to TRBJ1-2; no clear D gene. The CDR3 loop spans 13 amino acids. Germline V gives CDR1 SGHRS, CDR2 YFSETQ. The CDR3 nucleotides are TGCGCCAGCAGCTTGGACGCTAACCATGGCTACACCTTC. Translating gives CASSLDANHGYTF.

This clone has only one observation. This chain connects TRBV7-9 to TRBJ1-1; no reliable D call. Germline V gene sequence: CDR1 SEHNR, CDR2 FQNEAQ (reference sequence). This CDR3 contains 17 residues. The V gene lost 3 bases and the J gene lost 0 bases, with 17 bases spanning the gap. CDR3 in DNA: TGTGCCAGCAGCTTGTTGGGCGCGGCTGGCATGAACACTGAAGCTTTCTTT. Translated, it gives CASSLLGAAGMNTEAFF.

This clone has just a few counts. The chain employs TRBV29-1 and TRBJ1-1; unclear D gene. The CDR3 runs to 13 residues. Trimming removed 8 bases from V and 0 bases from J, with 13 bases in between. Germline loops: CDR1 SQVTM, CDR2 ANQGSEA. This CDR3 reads CSIDGQLNTEAFF. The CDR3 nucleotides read TGCAGCATAGATGGGCAGTTGAACACTGAAGCTTTCTTT.

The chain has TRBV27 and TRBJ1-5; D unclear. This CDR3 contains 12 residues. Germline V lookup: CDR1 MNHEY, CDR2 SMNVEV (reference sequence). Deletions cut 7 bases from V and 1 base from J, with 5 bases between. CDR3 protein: CASKTSNQPQHF. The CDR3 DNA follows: TGTGCCAGCAAGACAAGCAATCAGCCCCAGCATTTT.

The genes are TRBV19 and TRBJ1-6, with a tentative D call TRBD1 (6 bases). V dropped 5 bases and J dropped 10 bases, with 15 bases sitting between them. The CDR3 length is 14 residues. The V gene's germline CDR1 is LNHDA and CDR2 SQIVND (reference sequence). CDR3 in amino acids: CASSGQQGNSPLHF. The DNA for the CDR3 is TGTGCCAGTAGTGGACAGCAGGGGAACTCACCCCTCCACTTT.

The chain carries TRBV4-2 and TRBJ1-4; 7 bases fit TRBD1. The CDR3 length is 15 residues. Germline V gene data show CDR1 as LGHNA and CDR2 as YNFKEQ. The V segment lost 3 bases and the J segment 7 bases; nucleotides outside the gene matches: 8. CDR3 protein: CASSQGDRDGEKLFF. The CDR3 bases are TGTGCCAGCAGCCAGGGAGACAGGGACGGTGAAAAACTGTTTTTT.

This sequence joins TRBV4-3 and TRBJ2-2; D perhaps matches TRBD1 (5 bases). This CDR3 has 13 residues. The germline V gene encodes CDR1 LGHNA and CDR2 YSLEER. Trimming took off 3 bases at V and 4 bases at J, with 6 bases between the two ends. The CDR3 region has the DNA TGCGCCAGCAGCCACGACAGCACCGGGGAGCTGTTTTTT. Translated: CASSHDSTGELFF.

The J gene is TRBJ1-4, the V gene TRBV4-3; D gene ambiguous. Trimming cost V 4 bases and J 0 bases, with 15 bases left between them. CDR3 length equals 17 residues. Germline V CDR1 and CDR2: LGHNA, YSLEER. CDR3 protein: CASSLGSAFATNEKLFF. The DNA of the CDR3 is TGCGCCAGCAGCCTGGGTTCGGCGTTTGCAACTAATGAAAAACTGTTTTTT.

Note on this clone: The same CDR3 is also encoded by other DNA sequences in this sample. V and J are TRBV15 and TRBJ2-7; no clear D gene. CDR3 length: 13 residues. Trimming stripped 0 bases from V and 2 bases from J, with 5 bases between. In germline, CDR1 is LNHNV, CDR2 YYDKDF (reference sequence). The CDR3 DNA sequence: TGTGCCACCAGCAGAGACCCTACCTACGAGCAGTACTTC. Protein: CATSRDPTYEQYF.

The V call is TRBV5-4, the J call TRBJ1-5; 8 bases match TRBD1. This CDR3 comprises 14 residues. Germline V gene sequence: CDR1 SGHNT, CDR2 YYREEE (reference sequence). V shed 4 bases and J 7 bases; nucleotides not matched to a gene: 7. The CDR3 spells CASSQQGGPQPQHF. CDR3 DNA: TGTGCCAGCAGCCAACAGGGGGGTCCGCAGCCCCAGCATTTT.

CDR3 sequence reads: CASSLTASGLYEQYF. CDR3 nucleotide sequence: TGTGCCAGCAGTTTAACGGCTAGCGGACTTTACGAGCAGTACTTC. The V call is TRBV27, the J call TRBJ2-7, with 7 nucleotides matching TRBD2. Germline CDR1 MNHEY, CDR2 SMNVEV (reference sequence). V lost 2 bases to trimming and J lost 4 bases; unmatched junction nucleotides: 8. The CDR3 runs 15 residues.

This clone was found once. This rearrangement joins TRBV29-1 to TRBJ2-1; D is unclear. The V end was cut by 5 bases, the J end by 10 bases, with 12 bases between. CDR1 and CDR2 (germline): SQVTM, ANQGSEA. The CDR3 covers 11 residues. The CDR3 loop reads CSVTFRPEQFF. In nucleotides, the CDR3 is TGCAGCGTTACCTTTCGGCCCGAGCAGTTCTTC.

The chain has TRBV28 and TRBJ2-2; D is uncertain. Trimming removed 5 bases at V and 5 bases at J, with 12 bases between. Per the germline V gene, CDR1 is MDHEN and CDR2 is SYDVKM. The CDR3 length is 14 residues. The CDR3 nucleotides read TGTGCCAGCAGTATCCCCCGATGGACCGGGGAGCTGTTTTTT. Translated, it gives CASSIPRWTGELFF.

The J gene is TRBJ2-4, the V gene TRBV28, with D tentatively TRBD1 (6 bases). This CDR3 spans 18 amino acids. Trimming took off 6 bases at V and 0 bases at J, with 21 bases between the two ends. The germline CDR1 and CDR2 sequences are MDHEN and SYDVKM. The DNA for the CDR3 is TGTGCCAGCAGCCTCAGGGGCCTCAAAGAGCTAGCCAAAAACATTCAGTACTTC. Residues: CASSLRGLKELAKNIQYF.

The chain's CDR3 is CAPRGGFIEKLFF. The CDR3 DNA reads TGTGCCCCGAGGGGAGGGTTCATCGAAAAACTGTTTTTT. The gene calls are TRBV19 and TRBJ1-4; possible D gene TRBD1, 5 bases. In germline, CDR1 is LNHDA, CDR2 SQIVND (reference sequence). The CDR3 sequence is 13 residues long. V was shortened by 11 bases and J by 8 bases, with 18 bases between the two germline ends.

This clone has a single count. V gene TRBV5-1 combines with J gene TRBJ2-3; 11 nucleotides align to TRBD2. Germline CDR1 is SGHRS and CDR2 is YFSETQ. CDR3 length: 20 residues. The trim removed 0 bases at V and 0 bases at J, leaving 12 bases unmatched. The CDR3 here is CASSLVWTLLAGDSTDTQYF. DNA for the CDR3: TGCGCCAGCAGCTTGGTTTGGACACTACTAGCGGGGGATAGCACAGATACGCAGTATTTT. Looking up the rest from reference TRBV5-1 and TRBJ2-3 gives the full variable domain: KAGVTQTPRYLIKTRGQQVTLSCSPISGHRSVSWYQQTPGQGLQFLFEYFSETQRNKGNFPGRFSGRQFSNSRSEMNVSTLELGDSALYLCASSLVWTLLAGDSTDTQYFGPGTRLTVL.

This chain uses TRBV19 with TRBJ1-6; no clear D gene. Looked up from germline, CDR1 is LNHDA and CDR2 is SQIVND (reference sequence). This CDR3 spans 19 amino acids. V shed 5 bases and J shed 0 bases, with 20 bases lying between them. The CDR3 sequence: CASSGMGPQEGSYNSPLHF. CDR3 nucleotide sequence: TGTGCCAGTAGTGGGATGGGTCCGCAAGAAGGCTCCTATAATTCACCCCTCCACTTT.